The 14 T cell receptor beta chains given below trace back to one sample, sequenced in a study of T cells expressing NK-cell markers. TCRdb reprocessed the 5' RACE reads and reports one entry per CDR3 protein, with no DNA. The sample holds 550,000 or so distinct CDR3 sequences. Source material: blood T cells: a sorted CD56 or NKG2C T cell subset, CD4+ or CD8+ T cells, or bulk PBMC T cells (not recorded which). Receptors originate from a man in his late teens or twenties in good health.

The rearrangement joins TRBV24-1 to TRBJ2-2. This CDR3 is 13 amino acids long. The germline V gene encodes CDR1 KGHDR and CDR2 SFDVKD. The CDR3 reads CATSTANTGELFF.

This sequence joins TRBV3-1 and TRBJ2-7; TCRdb's assignment of TRBD1 cannot be checked, as there is no DNA. Germline-derived CDR1 and CDR2 are LGHDT and YNNKEL (reference sequence). The CDR3 is 15 amino acids. The CDR3 loop reads CASSPSGTGSHEQYF.

The genes are TRBV10-2 and TRBJ2-5; as DNA is missing, the TRBD1 call by TCRdb cannot be tested. The CDR3 contains 13 residues. Germline V CDR1 and CDR2: WSHSY, SAAADI. The CDR3 region is CASSDQGAQTQYF.

This chain's CDR3 is CASSTQTGTSGNIQYF. The chain joins TRBV7-2 to TRBJ2-4; checking the TCRdb D call of TRBD1 is not possible without DNA. This CDR3 is 16 amino acids long. CDR1 is SGHTA and CDR2 is FQGNSA in the germline V gene.

The chain has TRBV20-1 and TRBJ2-5. Germline assignment: CDR1 DFQATT and CDR2 SNEGSKA (reference sequence). CDR3 length equals 14 residues. Here the CDR3 reads CSAIKVRHQETQYF.

This sequence joins TRBV11-1 and TRBJ2-3. The CDR3 totals 13 residues. Germline V gene sequence: CDR1 SGHAT, CDR2 FQDESV (reference sequence). This CDR3 is CASSSDLTDTQYF.

The chain joins TRBV27 to TRBJ2-7; absent DNA, TCRdb's TRBD2 call cannot be checked. The germline CDR1 and CDR2 sequences are MNHEY and SMNVEV (reference sequence). The CDR3 contains 16 residues. CDR3: CASSVLGGDSSYEQYF.

The V and J genes are TRBV9 and TRBJ2-1; the D call from TCRdb, TRBD2, cannot be confirmed without DNA. The CDR3 runs 17 residues. Germline assignment: CDR1 SGDLS and CDR2 YYNGEE. Here the CDR3 reads CASSRPGGREGVNEQFF.

The V gene is TRBV7-2, the J gene TRBJ2-5; TCRdb's assignment of TRBD1 cannot be checked, as there is no DNA. In germline, CDR1 is SGHTA, CDR2 FQGNSA. CDR3 length: 15 amino acids. CDR3: CASSVGQGAEETQYF.

This chain links TRBV28 with TRBJ1-1; without DNA, the TCRdb call of TRBD1 cannot be checked. The CDR3 extends over 14 amino acids. Germline loops: CDR1 MDHEN, CDR2 SYDVKM. The CDR3 loop reads CASIPTAQNTEAFF.

This sequence joins TRBV20-1 and TRBJ2-4; the D call from TCRdb, TRBD1, cannot be confirmed without DNA. The CDR3 sequence is 16 residues long. Germline V gene lookup returns CDR1 DFQATT and CDR2 SNEGSKA (reference sequence). CDR3 sequence reads: CSARPDRLGAKNIQYF.

This chain joins TRBV2 and TRBJ1-1; with no DNA, the TCRdb D assignment of TRBD1 cannot be verified. The CDR3 extends over 13 amino acids. Germline V CDR1 and CDR2: SNHLY, FYNNEI. CDR3 protein: CASRQEPGTEAFF.

The CDR3 sequence is CASRQPDYNEQFF. V and J are TRBV5-1 and TRBJ2-1. Germline lookup yields CDR1 SGHRS and CDR2 YFSETQ. This CDR3 has 13 residues.

The J gene is TRBJ1-1, the V gene TRBV5-1; the TRBD1 assignment by TCRdb is unverifiable without DNA. CDR3 length: 15 residues. Germline V gene data show CDR1 as SGHRS and CDR2 as YFSETQ. The CDR3 sequence: CASAFGGKLNTEAFF.